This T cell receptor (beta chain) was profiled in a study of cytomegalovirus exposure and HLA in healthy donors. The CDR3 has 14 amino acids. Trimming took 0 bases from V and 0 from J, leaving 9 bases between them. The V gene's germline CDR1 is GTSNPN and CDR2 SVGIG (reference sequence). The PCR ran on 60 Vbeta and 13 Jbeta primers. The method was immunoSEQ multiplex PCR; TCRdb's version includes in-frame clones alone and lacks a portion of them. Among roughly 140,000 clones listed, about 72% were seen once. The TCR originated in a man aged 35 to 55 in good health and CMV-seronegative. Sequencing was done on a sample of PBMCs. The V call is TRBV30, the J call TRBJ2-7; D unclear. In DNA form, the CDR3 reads TGTGCCTGGAGTGTTGAGTTCAACTCCTACGAGCAGTACTTC. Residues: CAWSVEFNSYEQYF.